Listed here are 27 T cell receptor beta chains from one sample, sequenced in a study of cytomegalovirus exposure and HLA in healthy donors. 60 Vbeta and 13 Jbeta primers were used in PCR. Clones were read by immunoSEQ multiplex PCR, and TCRdb kept only the in-frame ones, dropping some. Altogether about 200,000 clones are present, around three quarters being singletons, with the ten largest covering under 2%. Sequencing was carried out using PBMCs. These receptors were obtained from a man under 40 in good health and CMV-seronegative.

This clone was picked up a small number of times. The chain recombines TRBV28 with TRBJ2-2, with unresolved D. CDR3 length: 12 residues. Germline values: CDR1 MDHEN, CDR2 SYDVKM. V was pared by 10 bases and J by 7 bases, with 13 bases between. The CDR3 DNA reads as TGTGCCACCACCCGAGGTGTCGGGGAGCTGTTTTTT. Translation gives CATTRGVGELFF.

This chain connects TRBV6-5 to TRBJ2-7; tentative D call: TRBD2 (5 bases). This CDR3 is built from 12 residues. Germline CDR1 MNHEY, CDR2 SVGAGI. V lost 8 bases, J lost 2 bases, and 10 bases lay in between. CDR3 sequence: CASRTYPYEQYF. The CDR3 bases are TGTGCCAGCCGGACTTACCCCTACGAGCAGTACTTC.

The V gene is TRBV28, the J gene TRBJ2-7, with D possibly being TRBD2 (6 bases). V lost 8 bases and J lost 0, with 23 bases in between. CDR1 MDHEN and CDR2 SYDVKM come from the germline V gene. This CDR3 is 17 amino acids long. In DNA, the CDR3 is TGTGCCAGCGTCGGGGCCTTCGGGAGACAAGACTCCTACGAGCAGTACTTC. Amino acids: CASVGAFGRQDSYEQYF.

The genes are TRBV10-3 and TRBJ2-7; TRBD1 might be the D (5 bases). This CDR3 region has 13 residues. Trimming cost V 4 bases and J 7 bases, with 14 bases left between them. Germline lookup yields CDR1 ENHRY and CDR2 SYGVKD. Here the CDR3 reads CAISGQWDPEQYF. Written as DNA, the CDR3 is TGTGCCATCAGTGGACAGTGGGATCCGGAGCAGTACTTC.

V is TRBV7-2 and J is TRBJ2-7; TRBD2 agrees at 8 bases. CDR1 and CDR2 (germline): SGHTA, FQGNSA. This CDR3 spans 14 amino acids. V lost 5 bases and J lost 6; bases outside the gene matches: 9. The CDR3 DNA is TGTGCCAGCAGCCTTTTGCGGGGGGACGGCGAGCAGTACTTC. Amino acids: CASSLLRGDGEQYF.

In its sample, this clone was seen a few times. The chain joins TRBV6-6 to TRBJ2-7, with a possible D match to TRBD1 (6 bases). The V gene's germline CDR1 is MNHNY and CDR2 SVGAGI (reference sequence). V was shortened by 3 bases and J by 7 bases, with 13 bases between the two germline ends. This CDR3 spans 13 amino acids. CDR3 sequence: CASSYPGTQEQYF. The CDR3 DNA reads as TGTGCCAGCAGTTATCCCGGGACACAAGAGCAGTACTTC.

V usage is TRBV28 and J usage is TRBJ2-7, with D hard to call. V lost 6 bases and J lost 6, with 9 bases in between. The CDR3 is 11 residues long. The V gene's germline CDR1 is MDHEN and CDR2 SYDVKM. The CDR3 nucleotides are TGTGCCAGCAGCACCCCCGGCGAGCAGTACTTC. Amino acid sequence: CASSTPGEQYF.

DNA for the CDR3: TGCGCCAGCGGCGAACTGGCGGGAGGGCCTTCGGGAAAGTTCTTC. It is translated as CASGELAGGPSGKFF. V gene TRBV5-1 combines with J gene TRBJ2-1; 9 bases map to TRBD2. The CDR3 is 15 amino acids. Trimming at V came to 7 bases and at J to 14 bases, leaving 19 bases not matched to a gene. Per the germline V gene, CDR1 is SGHRS and CDR2 is YFSETQ.

The chain links TRBV9 to TRBJ1-1; no firm D call. CDR1 is SGDLS and CDR2 is YYNGEE in the germline V gene. The V end was cut by 0 bases, the J end by 0 bases, with 12 bases between. The CDR3 consists of 16 residues. The DNA of the CDR3 is TGTGCCAGCAGCGTAGCTTTAGCAGCCTTGAACACTGAAGCTTTCTTT. Translating it yields CASSVALAALNTEAFF.

In DNA form, the CDR3 reads TGTGCCAGCAGTGAAGGGACAGAGATGAGTCAGCCCCAGCATTTT. Translation gives CASSEGTEMSQPQHF. The chain uses TRBV2 and TRBJ1-5; TRBD1 is a possible D gene (6 bases). CDR1 and CDR2 from the germline V gene are SNHLY and FYNNEI. CDR3 length equals 15 residues. V lost 1 base, J lost 6 bases, and 13 bases lay in between.

The chain employs TRBV5-1 and TRBJ1-1, with TRBD1 as a possible D gene (6 bases). Looked up from germline, CDR1 is SGHRS and CDR2 is YFSETQ. V shed 4 bases and J shed 3 bases, with 13 bases lying between them. The CDR3 consists of 14 residues. The CDR3 spells CASSHRERDTEAFF. Written as DNA, the CDR3 is TGCGCCAGCAGCCACAGGGAAAGGGACACTGAAGCTTTCTTT. Drawing the rest from reference TRBV5-1 and TRBJ1-1, the complete variable domain is KAGVTQTPRYLIKTRGQQVTLSCSPISGHRSVSWYQQTPGQGLQFLFEYFSETQRNKGNFPGRFSGRQFSNSRSEMNVSTLELGDSALYLCASSHRERDTEAFFGQGTRLTVV.

The V call is TRBV4-1, the J call TRBJ2-4; D gene unclear. The V gene lost 4 bases and the J gene lost 1 base, with 5 bases spanning the gap. Germline values: CDR1 MGHRA, CDR2 YSYEKL. This CDR3 comprises 13 residues. This CDR3 reads CASSRAAKNIQYF. Here the CDR3 DNA reads TGCGCCAGCAGCCGCGCGGCCAAAAACATTCAGTACTTC.

The sample holds a few counts of this clone. The CDR3, as DNA: TGCGCCAGCAGTGGGACAGGGGTGAACAATGAGCAGTTCTTC. Its protein product is CASSGTGVNNEQFF. The chain is built from TRBV10-1 and TRBJ2-1; 9 nucleotides align to TRBD1. J was trimmed by 5 bases and V by 4 bases; bases with no gene match: 3. Germline V lookup: CDR1 WNHNN, CDR2 SYGVQD (reference sequence). This CDR3 is 14 amino acids long.

Only a few counts were recorded for this clone. The chain links TRBV4-1 to TRBJ2-1; 13 bases line up with TRBD2. The CDR3 has 16 residues. The germline V gene has CDR1 MGHRA and CDR2 YSYEKL. V was clipped by 1 base and J by 6 bases; unmatched bases: 3. The CDR3 loop is CASSQAGLAGSNEQFF. CDR3 sequence (DNA): TGCGCCAGCAGCCAAGCGGGACTAGCGGGAAGCAATGAGCAGTTCTTC.

The CDR3 is CASSLGPEYNEQFF. In DNA form, the CDR3 reads TGTGCCAGCAGCTTAGGCCCAGAATACAATGAGCAGTTCTTC. This sequence joins TRBV11-2 and TRBJ2-1; D is uncertain. This CDR3 region has 14 residues. CDR1 and CDR2 (germline): SGHAT, FQNNGV. Trimming removed 1 base from V and 4 bases from J, with 8 bases in between.

V is TRBV9 and J is TRBJ2-7; TRBD1 matches 9 bases. CDR3 length equals 14 residues. Trimming removed 3 bases from V and 2 bases from J; junction bases left unmatched: 3. Germline V CDR1 and CDR2: SGDLS, YYNGEE. CDR3 sequence reads: CASSAGTGTYEQYF. The CDR3 DNA sequence: TGTGCCAGCAGCGCCGGGACAGGGACCTACGAGCAGTACTTC.

In this sample, this clone turned up a few times. The rearrangement uses TRBV10-1 and TRBJ2-4; 8 nucleotides align to TRBD2. This CDR3 has 19 residues. Germline CDR1 is WNHNN and CDR2 is SYGVQD (reference sequence). Trimming took 7 bases from V and 2 from J; bases not matched to a gene: 19. CDR3: CASITSTGLGPLSKNIQYF. The CDR3 DNA follows: TGCGCCAGCATTACATCTACGGGACTAGGGCCCCTGTCCAAAAACATTCAGTACTTC.

This clone was detected only a few times. V and J are TRBV5-6 and TRBJ2-2; D is unresolved. Per the germline V gene, CDR1 is SGHDT and CDR2 is YYEEEE. This CDR3 has 14 amino acids. V shed 0 bases and J shed 3 bases, with 6 bases lying between them. The CDR3 sequence: CASSLDLDTGELFF. The CDR3 DNA reads TGTGCCAGCAGCTTGGACTTAGACACCGGGGAGCTGTTTTTT.

There are a few counts of this clone. The V and J genes are TRBV25-1 and TRBJ1-4, with D perhaps TRBD1 (5 bases). Germline assignment: CDR1 MGHDK and CDR2 SYGVNS. CDR3 length equals 17 residues. The V gene lost 1 base and the J gene lost 1 base, with 13 bases spanning the gap. CDR3 sequence reads: CASSESMGLETNEKLFF. CDR3 sequence (DNA): TGTGCCAGCAGTGAATCCATGGGGCTGGAAACTAATGAAAAACTGTTTTTT.

V gene TRBV11-3 combines with J gene TRBJ2-3, with TRBD2 matching over 9 bases. The CDR3 covers 18 residues. With 3 bases clipped from V and 1 base from J, the junction kept 11 bases outside the gene matches. CDR1 and CDR2 (germline): SGHNT, YENEEA. CDR3 DNA sequence: TGTGCCAGCAGCTTCGGGATTGGAGCGGGAGGTCGCACAGATACGCAGTATTTT. Amino acid sequence: CASSFGIGAGGRTDTQYF.

The chain uses TRBV19 and TRBJ1-5, with D possibly matching TRBD1 (5 bases). V was clipped by 3 bases and J by 3 bases, with 12 bases between them. Looked up from germline, CDR1 is LNHDA and CDR2 is SQIVND (reference sequence). The CDR3 has 15 amino acids. Here the CDR3 DNA reads TGTGCCAGTAGTATTGCGGGGCTCACCAATCAGCCCCAGCATTTT. This gives the protein CASSIAGLTNQPQHF.

This clone has a handful of counts. This chain joins TRBV7-3 and TRBJ2-5; 8 bases are a match to TRBD1. In germline, CDR1 is SGHTA, CDR2 FQGTGA. V dropped 5 bases and J dropped 2; count of bases not matched to a gene: 4. This CDR3 is built from 14 residues. Written as DNA, the CDR3 is TGTGCCAGCAGCCCAGGGGGCCGGCAAGAGACCCAGTACTTC. As protein: CASSPGGRQETQYF. Supplemented by reference TRBV7-3 and TRBJ2-5, the full variable domain reads GAGVSQTPSNKVTEKGKYVELRCDPISGHTALYWYRQSLGQGPEFLIYFQGTGAADDSGLPNDRFFAVRPEGSVSTLKIQRTERGDSAVYLCASSPGGRQETQYFGPGTRLLVL.

V is TRBV2 and J is TRBJ1-1; D is perhaps TRBD1 (6 bases). The V gene's germline CDR1 is SNHLY and CDR2 FYNNEI. The CDR3 covers 13 residues. V lost 7 bases to trimming and J lost 1 base, with 10 bases between them. This CDR3 reads CASKGGGNTEAFF. CDR3 DNA sequence: TGTGCCAGCAAAGGGGGTGGGAACACTGAAGCTTTCTTT. Full variable domain (outside the CDR3, taken from reference TRBV2 and TRBJ1-1): EPEVTQTPSHQVTQMGQEVILRCVPISNHLYFYWYRQILGQKVEFLVSFYNNEISEKSEIFDDQFSVERPDGSNFTLKIRSTKLEDSAMYFCASKGGGNTEAFFGQGTRLTVV.

This rearrangement joins TRBV11-2 to TRBJ2-7; 12 nucleotides match TRBD2. CDR1 is SGHAT and CDR2 is FQNNGV in the germline V gene. This CDR3 is built from 16 residues. The V segment lost 5 bases and the J segment 3 bases; nucleotides outside the gene matches: 8. CDR3 nucleotides: TGTGCCAGCAGCCCCCTAGCGGGAGGGCTCATCTACGAGCAGTACTTC. Residues: CASSPLAGGLIYEQYF.

The rearrangement joins TRBV9 to TRBJ1-4; D unresolved. This CDR3 contains 15 residues. The V end lost 2 bases, the J end lost 7 bases, and 15 bases lay between the germline ends. CDR1 and CDR2 (germline): SGDLS, YYNGEE. The CDR3 sequence: CASSVHPGGTEKLFF. The DNA of the CDR3 is TGTGCCAGCAGCGTTCACCCGGGAGGAACTGAAAAACTGTTTTTT.

This chain connects TRBV2 to TRBJ1-1; 7 bases match TRBD1. V was pared by 4 bases and J by 5 bases, with 7 bases of the junction left unmatched. There are 14 residues in the CDR3. Germline values: CDR1 SNHLY, CDR2 FYNNEI. The CDR3 protein is CASSGARQGTEAFF. The CDR3 DNA reads TGTGCCAGCAGTGGAGCGCGACAGGGAACTGAAGCTTTCTTT.

The genes are TRBV11-2 and TRBJ1-2, with a possible D match to TRBD1 (5 bases). Germline V lookup: CDR1 SGHAT, CDR2 FQNNGV. The V gene lost 1 base and the J gene lost 4 bases, with 19 bases spanning the gap. The CDR3 is 17 amino acids. CDR3 residues: CASSLGLGGATLYGYTF. CDR3 sequence (DNA): TGTGCCAGCAGCTTAGGTTTAGGTGGGGCCACCCTCTATGGCTACACCTTC.